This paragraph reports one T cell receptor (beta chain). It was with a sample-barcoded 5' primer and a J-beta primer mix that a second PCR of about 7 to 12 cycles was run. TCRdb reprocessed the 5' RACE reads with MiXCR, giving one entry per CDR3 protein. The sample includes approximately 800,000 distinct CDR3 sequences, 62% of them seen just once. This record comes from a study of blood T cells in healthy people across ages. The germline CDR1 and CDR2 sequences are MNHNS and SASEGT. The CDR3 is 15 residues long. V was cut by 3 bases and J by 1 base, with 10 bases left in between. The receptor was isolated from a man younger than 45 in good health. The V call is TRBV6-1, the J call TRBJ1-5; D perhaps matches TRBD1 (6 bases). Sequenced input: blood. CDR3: CASSDFGQSNQPQHF. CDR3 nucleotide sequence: TGTGCCAGCAGTGATTTTGGACAGAGCAATCAGCCCCAGCATTTT.